This paragraph covers one T cell receptor beta chain sequence. In the original workflow: Amplified reference gene primers provided the basis for estimating nucleated cell counts. Data came from immunoSEQ multiplex PCR; TCRdb stores just in-frame clones and leaves some out. That table gives V, J and clone size, and the DNA gave D and trimming. The data contain 250,000 to 400,000 clones, 90% of them singletons. This sample stems from a study of blood T cell repertoires in COVID-19. Study in general: COVID-19 samples from acute and convalescent phases originated in the United States, Italy and Spain.

Seattle researchers signed up patients amid active infection and tracked them longitudinally. The germline V and J ends were trimmed by 6 bases and 2 bases, with 13 bases remaining between them. CDR3 length: 14 residues. In germline, CDR1 is MNHEY, CDR2 SMNVEV (reference sequence). V gene TRBV27 combines with J gene TRBJ1-2; maybe TRBD1 (6 bases). The sample was peripheral blood. This receptor was obtained from a woman aged 25 to 39 with COVID-19, enrolled during active disease. The chain's CDR3 is CASRTLDSNYGYTF. The CDR3 nucleotides are TGTGCCAGCAGGACCCTGGACAGCAACTATGGCTACACCTTC.